The 32 T cell receptor beta chains given below trace back to one sample, sequenced in a study of cytomegalovirus exposure and HLA in healthy donors. Both 60 Vbeta primers and 13 Jbeta primers went into the PCR. Assay used: immunoSEQ multiplex PCR; TCRdb lists only in-frame clones, some missing. Among more than 110,000 clones, 70% to 85% were seen once, and the ten largest hold approximately 1.5%. Sequencing was performed on PBMCs. The receptors come from a man between 25 and 39 years old in good health and CMV-seropositive.

The CDR3 nucleotides read TGTGCCAGCTCAGACGACAGAACCTACGAGCAGTACTTC. It codes for CASSDDRTYEQYF. The V gene is TRBV18, the J gene TRBJ2-7, with D perhaps matching TRBD1 (5 bases). Between the trimmed V and J ends, which lost 5 bases and 2 bases, there was a span of 10 bases. The CDR3 has 13 residues. Germline CDR1 is KGHSH and CDR2 is LQKENI.

On this clone: Other DNA sequences in the sample encode the same CDR3. The rearrangement uses TRBV11-2 and TRBJ2-7; D is possibly TRBD1 (5 bases). Per the germline V gene, CDR1 is SGHAT and CDR2 is FQNNGV. The CDR3 is made up of 14 amino acids. Trimming took 1 base from V and 4 from J, leaving 11 bases between them. This CDR3 reads CASSLGDSFYEQYF. The CDR3 DNA follows: TGTGCCAGCAGCTTAGGTGACAGTTTTTACGAGCAGTACTTC.

The chain couples TRBV7-8 to TRBJ2-2, with 7 bases lining up with TRBD1. The V gene end was trimmed by 5 bases and the J gene end by 5 bases; junction bases not matched to a gene: 11. This CDR3 is built from 16 residues. CDR1 is SGHVS and CDR2 is FQNEAQ in the germline V gene. The CDR3, as DNA: TGTGCCAGCAGCGCGCTTGTCCAGACAGGGACCGGGGAGCTGTTTTTT. Amino acids: CASSALVQTGTGELFF.

Only a few counts were recorded for this clone. The chain has TRBV19 and TRBJ1-2; TRBD1 agrees at 10 bases. In germline, CDR1 is LNHDA, CDR2 SQIVND (reference sequence). The length of the CDR3 is 13 residues. Germline trimming cut 5 bases from V and 8 bases from J; bases unmatched to any gene: 5. The CDR3 DNA is TGTGCCAGTAGTCACGGACAGGGGGTCGGCTACACCTTC. It translates to CASSHGQGVGYTF. Drawing the rest from reference TRBV19 and TRBJ1-2, the complete variable domain is DGGITQSPKYLFRKEGQNVTLSCEQNLNHDAMYWYRQDPGQGLRLIYYSQIVNDFQKGDIAEGYSVSREKKESFPLTVTSAQKNPTAFYLCASSHGQGVGYTFGSGTRLTVV.

The chain couples TRBV5-1 to TRBJ2-5; TRBD2 matches 8 bases. The CDR3 has 15 residues. V trimming: 4 bases; J trimming: 4 bases; junction bases outside the gene matches: 9. Looked up from germline, CDR1 is SGHRS and CDR2 is YFSETQ. The CDR3 DNA reads TGCGCCAGCAGCCCGCGCCGGACTAGCCGAGAGACCCAGTACTTC. Amino acid sequence: CASSPRRTSRETQYF.

This chain joins TRBV7-9 and TRBJ2-7; D possibly corresponds to TRBD2 (5 bases). The CDR3 sequence is 19 residues long. V was clipped by 5 bases and J by 2 bases, with 28 bases between them. Germline V gene sequence: CDR1 SEHNR, CDR2 FQNEAQ (reference sequence). The CDR3: CASSGTTVWGWGVPYEQYF. In DNA, the CDR3 is TGTGCCAGCAGCGGAACCACGGTGTGGGGTTGGGGAGTCCCCTACGAGCAGTACTTC.

This clone was detected only a few times. The J gene is TRBJ2-1, the V gene TRBV19; 9 bases align to TRBD2. The V segment lost 3 bases and the J segment 3 bases; nucleotides outside the gene matches: 6. The CDR3 is made up of 16 amino acids. CDR1 and CDR2 from the germline V gene are LNHDA and SQIVND (reference sequence). The CDR3 sequence: CASSIRAGGGYNEQFF. The DNA of the CDR3 is TGTGCCAGTAGTATTAGAGCGGGGGGAGGCTACAATGAGCAGTTCTTC.

This chain links TRBV27 with TRBJ2-1, with 9 bases lining up with TRBD2. Losses at the gene ends were 3 bases for V and 9 bases for J; bases not matched to a gene: 6. Germline assignment: CDR1 MNHEY and CDR2 SMNVEV (reference sequence). This CDR3 is built from 14 residues. This CDR3 reads CASSFSGSGTEQFF. CDR3 coding DNA: TGTGCCAGCAGTTTTAGCGGGAGTGGAACTGAGCAGTTCTTC.

The CDR3 sequence: CASSLDSGRSYEQYF. CDR3 DNA sequence: TGTGCCAGTAGTCTCGATAGCGGGAGGTCCTACGAGCAGTACTTC. V gene TRBV19 combines with J gene TRBJ2-7; TRBD2 aligns across 10 bases. The germline V gene has CDR1 LNHDA and CDR2 SQIVND (reference sequence). The ends lost 5 bases at V and 1 base at J; junction bases unmatched: 5. CDR3 length: 15 residues.

J is TRBJ2-7 and V is TRBV19; 8 nucleotides align to TRBD2. In germline, CDR1 is LNHDA, CDR2 SQIVND (reference sequence). The CDR3 spans 15 residues. With 2 bases clipped from V and 5 bases from J, the junction kept 8 bases outside the gene matches. CDR3 nucleotides: TGTGCCAGTAGTATAACCGCGGGAGGTAGGCACGAGCAGTACTTC. Protein sequence: CASSITAGGRHEQYF.

A word on this clone: Other DNA sequences in the sample encode the same CDR3. CDR3 sequence reads: CASSVEEAVTYNEQFF. The CDR3 DNA is TGTGCCAGCAGCGTAGAGGAGGCGGTTACCTACAATGAGCAGTTCTTC. The V gene is TRBV9, the J gene TRBJ2-1; D might be TRBD2 (5 bases). This CDR3 has 16 residues. The V end was cut by 0 bases, the J end by 2 bases, with 12 bases between. Looked up from germline, CDR1 is SGDLS and CDR2 is YYNGEE.

The chain carries TRBV7-9 and TRBJ1-6; D is ambiguous. Trimming took 8 bases from V and 0 from J, leaving 8 bases between them. CDR3 size: 14 residues. Germline V CDR1 and CDR2: SEHNR, FQNEAQ (reference sequence). The CDR3 reads CASRLISYNSPLHF. The CDR3 DNA is TGTGCCAGCCGGTTGATCTCCTATAATTCACCCCTCCACTTT.

CDR3 in amino acids: CASKIDRAMGGTEAFF. Here the CDR3 DNA reads TGTGCCAGTAAAATAGACAGAGCCATGGGCGGCACTGAAGCTTTCTTT. V usage is TRBV2 and J usage is TRBJ1-1, with a tentative D call TRBD1 (5 bases). V dropped 9 bases and J dropped 4 bases, with 24 bases sitting between them. CDR1 SNHLY and CDR2 FYNNEI come from the germline V gene. CDR3 length: 16 residues.

The chain couples TRBV5-1 to TRBJ2-5; 10 nucleotides line up with TRBD2. There are 14 residues in the CDR3. Germline values: CDR1 SGHRS, CDR2 YFSETQ. V gave up 7 bases and J gave up 1 base; unmatched junction bases: 4. CDR3 coding DNA: TGCGCCAGCGGGAGGACTAGCGGCCAAGAGACCCAGTACTTC. Protein product: CASGRTSGQETQYF.

This clone turned up a few times. This sequence joins TRBV5-6 and TRBJ2-1, with TRBD2 matching over 8 bases. The V and J ends lost 4 bases and 6 bases, in that order; junction bases with no gene match: 9. The germline V gene has CDR1 SGHDT and CDR2 YYEEEE. The CDR3 is 15 amino acids. The CDR3 bases are TGTGCCAGCAGCAGGGATCCCGGGACTAGCAATGAGCAGTTCTTC. It specifies CASSRDPGTSNEQFF. Full variable domain (rest looked up from reference TRBV5-6 and TRBJ2-1): DAGVTQSPTHLIKTRGQQVTLRCSPKSGHDTVSWYQQALGQGPQFIFQYYEEEERQRGNFPDRFSGHQFPNYSSELNVNALLLGDSALYLCASSRDPGTSNEQFFGPGTRLTVL.

The chain has TRBV12-5 and TRBJ1-2; maybe TRBD1 (6 bases). CDR1 is LGHNT and CDR2 is FRNRAP in the germline V gene. The CDR3 is made up of 13 amino acids. With 3 bases removed from V and 7 bases from J, the gap between germline ends came to 12 bases. The CDR3 DNA reads TGTGCTAGTGGTTTATCGGCAGGGGCTGGCTACACCTTC. This codes for CASGLSAGAGYTF. The whole variable domain, filled in from reference TRBV12-5 and TRBJ1-2, reads DARVTQTPRHKVTEMGQEVTMRCQPILGHNTVFWYRQTMMQGLELLAYFRNRAPLDDSGMPKDRFSAEMPDATLATLKIQPSEPRDSAVYFCASGLSAGAGYTFGSGTRLTVV.

CDR3 residues: CASSLEGASTDTQYF. In nucleotides, the CDR3 is TGTGCCAGCAGCTTAGAGGGAGCTAGCACAGATACGCAGTATTTT. The chain joins TRBV13 to TRBJ2-3, with a tentative D call TRBD2 (5 bases). Trimming removed 1 base from V and 0 bases from J, with 8 bases in between. This CDR3 is built from 15 residues. Germline loops: CDR1 PRHDT, CDR2 FYEKMQ (reference sequence). Filled out from reference TRBV13 and TRBJ2-3, the complete variable domain reads AAGVIQSPRHLIKEKRETATLKCYPIPRHDTVYWYQQGPGQDPQFLISFYEKMQSDKGSIPDRFSAQQFSDYHSELNMSSLELGDSALYFCASSLEGASTDTQYFGPGTRLTVL.

In nucleotides, the CDR3 is TGCGCCAGCAGCTGGGAAGGGACTAGCGGGGGGGTCTACGAGCAGTACTTC. It is translated as CASSWEGTSGGVYEQYF. The rearrangement links TRBV5-1 to TRBJ2-7; 16 nucleotides line up with TRBD2. The CDR3 length is 17 residues. Germline assignment: CDR1 SGHRS and CDR2 YFSETQ. Trimming at V came to 3 bases and at J to 3 bases, leaving 6 bases not matched to a gene.

The chain joins TRBV5-1 to TRBJ2-7; TRBD1 matches 7 bases. Trimming removed 4 bases from V and 6 bases from J; junction bases left unmatched: 10. The germline CDR1 and CDR2 sequences are SGHRS and YFSETQ. The CDR3 sequence is 14 residues long. For the CDR3, the DNA is TGCGCCAGCAGCGATGGGGCCAGGGGGTCCGAGCAGTACTTC. Encoded protein: CASSDGARGSEQYF. Together with reference TRBV5-1 and TRBJ2-7, the CDR3 gives the full variable domain: KAGVTQTPRYLIKTRGQQVTLSCSPISGHRSVSWYQQTPGQGLQFLFEYFSETQRNKGNFPGRFSGRQFSNSRSEMNVSTLELGDSALYLCASSDGARGSEQYFGPGTRLTVT.

The rearrangement links TRBV28 to TRBJ2-1, with 9 bases aligning to TRBD1. The CDR3 contains 16 residues. Germline V CDR1 and CDR2: MDHEN, SYDVKM. The V segment lost 5 bases and the J segment 5 bases; nucleotides outside the gene matches: 10. As DNA, the CDR3 is TGTGCCAGCAGTCGATCTCCGGGACAGGGTAACAATGAGCAGTTCTTC. Translating it yields CASSRSPGQGNNEQFF.

The chain employs TRBV7-6 and TRBJ1-1; tentatively, D is TRBD1 (5 bases). With 1 base removed from V and 3 bases from J, the gap between germline ends came to 6 bases. The CDR3 loop spans 13 amino acids. Germline V gene data show CDR1 as SGHVS and CDR2 as FNYEAQ. In DNA, the CDR3 is TGTGCCAGCAGCTTAGTGGGGCACACTGAAGCTTTCTTT. It specifies CASSLVGHTEAFF.

The V gene is TRBV4-2, the J gene TRBJ2-5; 7 bases are shared with TRBD2. V lost 3 bases to trimming and J lost 11 bases; unmatched junction nucleotides: 24. This CDR3 comprises 18 residues. Per the germline V gene, CDR1 is LGHNA and CDR2 is YNFKEQ. The CDR3 is CASSQGEGRSGSLGEQYF. In nucleotides, the CDR3 is TGTGCCAGCAGCCAGGGGGAGGGGAGGAGCGGGTCCTTGGGGGAGCAGTACTTC.

The chain links TRBV7-2 to TRBJ2-3, with 8 bases lining up with TRBD2. Germline values: CDR1 SGHTA, CDR2 FQGNSA. The CDR3 runs to 14 residues. V trimming: 5 bases; J trimming: 4 bases; junction bases outside the gene matches: 5. CDR3 residues: CASSTQRESDTQYF. CDR3 sequence (DNA): TGTGCCAGCAGCACCCAGCGGGAGTCAGATACGCAGTATTTT. The full variable domain, with the rest looked up from reference TRBV7-2 and TRBJ2-3, is GAGVSQSPSNKVTEKGKDVELRCDPISGHTALYWYRQSLGQGLEFLIYFQGNSAPDKSGLPSDRFSAERTGGSVSTLTIQRTQQEDSAVYLCASSTQRESDTQYFGPGTRLTVL.

This clone was counted a few times. The gene calls are TRBV19 and TRBJ1-5, with D unresolved. Trimming shortened V by 1 base and J by 3 bases, and 7 bases separated the two germline ends. The germline V gene has CDR1 LNHDA and CDR2 SQIVND (reference sequence). The CDR3 consists of 14 residues. CDR3 bases: TGTGCCAGTAGTATAGTAGCCTTCAATCAGCCCCAGCATTTT. Translating it yields CASSIVAFNQPQHF.

The V and J genes are TRBV30 and TRBJ2-3, with D possibly being TRBD2 (5 bases). Germline CDR1 and CDR2: GTSNPN and SVGIG (reference sequence). The CDR3 is made up of 15 amino acids. Trimming left V 2 bases short and J 1 base short, with 13 bases between. The CDR3 DNA reads as TGTGCCTGGAGTAGACTAAATACGGGCACAGATACGCAGTATTTT. As protein: CAWSRLNTGTDTQYF.

The J gene is TRBJ2-3, the V gene TRBV6-6; 9 bases line up with TRBD2. Losses at the gene ends were 6 bases for V and 6 bases for J; bases not matched to a gene: 10. Per the germline V gene, CDR1 is MNHNY and CDR2 is SVGAGI (reference sequence). The CDR3 runs to 15 residues. CDR3 in DNA: TGTGCCAGCAGCGAGACCGGGACTAGCATCGATACGCAGTATTTT. Amino acid sequence: CASSETGTSIDTQYF.

This clone was seen a single time. The V call is TRBV7-3, the J call TRBJ2-1, with 9 bases fitting TRBD2. V was clipped by 5 bases and J by 7 bases; unmatched bases: 9. This CDR3 contains 15 residues. Germline CDR1 and CDR2: SGHTA and FQGTGA. CDR3 in DNA: TGTGCCAGCAGCCCATCAGCGGGGGGTTCGAATGAGCAGTTCTTC. This translates into CASSPSAGGSNEQFF.

The chain joins TRBV30 to TRBJ2-5; 7 nucleotides line up with TRBD1. The CDR3 is 15 amino acids. After removal of 0 bases from V and 4 bases from J, the junction contained 8 bases not matched to a gene. In germline, CDR1 is GTSNPN, CDR2 SVGIG (reference sequence). DNA of the CDR3: TGTGCCTGGAGTGTAGTAGGGGCAGGGGGAGAGACCCAGTACTTC. Its protein product is CAWSVVGAGGETQYF.

J is TRBJ2-5 and V is TRBV28; D is possibly TRBD2 (5 bases). The J call may not be correct, given that the DNA end is closer to TRBJ2-7. The germline CDR1 and CDR2 sequences are MDHEN and SYDVKM. The length of the CDR3 is 14 residues. CDR3 DNA sequence: TGTGCCAGCAGTCCCCCCCGGGGAGCCTACGAGCAGTACTTC. Translated: CASSPPRGAYEQYF.

This chain joins TRBV5-1 and TRBJ1-5; a possible D gene is TRBD1 (5 bases). CDR1 is SGHRS and CDR2 is YFSETQ in the germline V gene. The CDR3 has 15 amino acids. V lost 4 bases and J 2 bases, leaving 13 bases between the germline ends. The CDR3 DNA reads as TGCGCCAGCAGCCCGGCGGGGCTGGGCAATCAGCCCCAGCATTTT. Translated: CASSPAGLGNQPQHF.

The CDR3 protein is CASSSSTGDPYYGYTF. For the CDR3, the DNA is TGTGCCAGCAGCTCATCGACAGGGGACCCTTATTATGGCTACACCTTC. This chain joins TRBV7-9 and TRBJ1-2; 8 nucleotides agree with TRBD1. V lost 4 bases and J lost 5; bases outside the gene matches: 12. The CDR3 is 16 amino acids. Germline V gene lookup returns CDR1 SEHNR and CDR2 FQNEAQ (reference sequence).

Points on this clone: This sample includes further DNA sequences coding for the same CDR3. The chain carries TRBV7-2 and TRBJ2-2; D call uncertain. Trimming cost V 2 bases and J 5 bases, with 9 bases left between them. The CDR3 covers 14 residues. Germline V gene data show CDR1 as SGHTA and CDR2 as FQGNSA. As DNA, the CDR3 is TGTGCCAGCAGCTTAACTTCGATTACCGGGGAGCTGTTTTTT. Its translation: CASSLTSITGELFF. The entire variable domain, with the rest obtained from reference TRBV7-2 and TRBJ2-2, is as follows: GAGVSQSPSNKVTEKGKDVELRCDPISGHTALYWYRQSLGQGLEFLIYFQGNSAPDKSGLPSDRFSAERTGGSVSTLTIQRTQQEDSAVYLCASSLTSITGELFFGEGSRLTVL.